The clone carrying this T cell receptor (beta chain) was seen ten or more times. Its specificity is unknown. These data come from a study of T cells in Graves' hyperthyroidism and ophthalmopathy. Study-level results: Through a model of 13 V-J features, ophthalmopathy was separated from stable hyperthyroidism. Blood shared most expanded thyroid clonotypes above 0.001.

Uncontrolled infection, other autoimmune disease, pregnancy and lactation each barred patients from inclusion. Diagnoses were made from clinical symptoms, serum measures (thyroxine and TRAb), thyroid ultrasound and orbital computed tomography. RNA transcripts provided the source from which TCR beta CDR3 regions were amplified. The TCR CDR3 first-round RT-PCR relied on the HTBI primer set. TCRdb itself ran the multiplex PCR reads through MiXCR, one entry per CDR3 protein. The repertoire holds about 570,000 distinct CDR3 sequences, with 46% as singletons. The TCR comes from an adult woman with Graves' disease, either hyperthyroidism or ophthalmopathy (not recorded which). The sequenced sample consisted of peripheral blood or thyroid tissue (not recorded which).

As DNA, the CDR3 is TGTGCCAGCAGTTTCTTGAGTCAGCCCCAGCATTTT. Amino acid sequence: CASSFLSQPQHF. The chain recombines TRBV6-6 with TRBJ1-5; no firm D call. This CDR3 contains 12 residues. V was shortened by 4 bases and J by 6 bases, with 7 bases between the two germline ends. Germline V gives CDR1 MNHNY, CDR2 SVGAGI (reference sequence).